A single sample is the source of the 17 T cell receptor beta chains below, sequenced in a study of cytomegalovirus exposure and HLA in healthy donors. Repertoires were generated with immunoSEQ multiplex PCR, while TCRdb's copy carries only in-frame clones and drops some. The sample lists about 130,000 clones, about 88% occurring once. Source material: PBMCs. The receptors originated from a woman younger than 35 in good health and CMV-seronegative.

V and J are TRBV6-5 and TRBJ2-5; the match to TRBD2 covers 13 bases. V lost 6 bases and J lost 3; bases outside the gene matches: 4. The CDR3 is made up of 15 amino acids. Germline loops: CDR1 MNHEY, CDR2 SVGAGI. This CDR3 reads CASSRTSGGKETQYF. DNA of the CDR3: TGTGCCAGCAGCCGGACTAGCGGGGGAAAAGAGACCCAGTACTTC.

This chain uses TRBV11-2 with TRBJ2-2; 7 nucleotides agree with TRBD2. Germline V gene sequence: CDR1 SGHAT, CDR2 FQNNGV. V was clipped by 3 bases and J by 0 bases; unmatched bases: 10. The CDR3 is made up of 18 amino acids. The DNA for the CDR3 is TGTGCCAGCAGCTTCCCCCGGGGCGGGGGATCGAACACCGGGGAGCTGTTTTTT. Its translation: CASSFPRGGGSNTGELFF.

CDR3 nucleotide sequence: TGCGCCAGCACGGGGGGCCAAGAGACCCAGTACTTC. Translated, it gives CASTGGQETQYF. This sequence joins TRBV5-1 and TRBJ2-5; 7 nucleotides match TRBD2. Germline assignment: CDR1 SGHRS and CDR2 YFSETQ. Trimming cost V 6 bases and J 1 base; bases outside gene matches: 0. CDR3 size: 12 residues.

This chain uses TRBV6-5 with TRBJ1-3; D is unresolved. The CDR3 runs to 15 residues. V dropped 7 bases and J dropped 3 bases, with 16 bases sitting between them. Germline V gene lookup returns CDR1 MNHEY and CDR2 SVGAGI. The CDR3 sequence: CASIPPAGYGNTIYF. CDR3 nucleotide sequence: TGTGCCAGCATCCCACCGGCAGGCTATGGAAACACCATATATTTT.

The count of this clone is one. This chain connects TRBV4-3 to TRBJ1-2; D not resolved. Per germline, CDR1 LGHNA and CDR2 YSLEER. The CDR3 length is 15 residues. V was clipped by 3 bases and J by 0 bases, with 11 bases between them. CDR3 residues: CASSQNWEANYGYTF. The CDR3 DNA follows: TGCGCCAGCAGCCAGAACTGGGAGGCTAACTATGGCTACACCTTC.

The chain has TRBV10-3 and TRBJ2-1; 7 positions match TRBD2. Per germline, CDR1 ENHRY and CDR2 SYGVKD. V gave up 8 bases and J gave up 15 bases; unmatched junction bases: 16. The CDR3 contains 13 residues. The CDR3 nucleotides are TGTGCCATCTATGAAACTAGCGACCTGTCTCTGTTCTTC. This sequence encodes CAIYETSDLSLFF.

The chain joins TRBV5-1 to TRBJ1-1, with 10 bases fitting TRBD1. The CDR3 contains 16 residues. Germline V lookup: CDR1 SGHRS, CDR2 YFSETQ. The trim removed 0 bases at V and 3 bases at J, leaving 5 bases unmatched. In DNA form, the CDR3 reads TGCGCCAGCAGCTTGGGACAGGGGGCGAGGGACACTGAAGCTTTCTTT. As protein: CASSLGQGARDTEAFF.

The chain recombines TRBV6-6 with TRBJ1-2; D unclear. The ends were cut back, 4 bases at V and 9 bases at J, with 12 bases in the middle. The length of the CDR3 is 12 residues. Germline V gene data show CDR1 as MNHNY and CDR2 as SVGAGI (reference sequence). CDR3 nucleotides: TGTGCCAGCAGTTTTGACACCGCACGCTACACCTTC. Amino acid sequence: CASSFDTARYTF.

The DNA of the CDR3 is TGTGCCAGCAGCCACCAGACTTACTACGAGCAGTACTTC. Protein product: CASSHQTYYEQYF. V gene TRBV7-2 combines with J gene TRBJ2-7; no firm D call. V was trimmed by 5 bases and J by 3 bases, leaving 11 bases between them. CDR3 length: 13 amino acids. Per germline, CDR1 SGHTA and CDR2 FQGNSA.

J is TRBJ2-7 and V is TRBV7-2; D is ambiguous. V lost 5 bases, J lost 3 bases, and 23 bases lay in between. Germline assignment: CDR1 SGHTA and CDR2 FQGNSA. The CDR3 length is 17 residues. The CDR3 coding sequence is TGTGCCAGCAGCCACGATCCACCGCCTACTACTTACTACGAGCAGTACTTC. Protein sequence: CASSHDPPPTTYYEQYF.

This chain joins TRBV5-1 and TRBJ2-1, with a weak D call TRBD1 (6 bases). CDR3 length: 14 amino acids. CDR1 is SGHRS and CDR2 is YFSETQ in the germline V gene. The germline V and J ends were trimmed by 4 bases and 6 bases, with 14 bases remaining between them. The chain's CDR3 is CASSDRSQGNEQFF. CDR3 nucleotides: TGCGCCAGCAGCGATCGATCACAGGGCAATGAGCAGTTCTTC.

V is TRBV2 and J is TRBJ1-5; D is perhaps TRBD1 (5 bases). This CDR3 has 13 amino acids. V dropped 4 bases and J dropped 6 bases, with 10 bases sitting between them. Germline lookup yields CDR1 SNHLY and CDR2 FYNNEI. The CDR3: CASSVGGGQPQHF. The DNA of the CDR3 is TGTGCCAGCAGTGTGGGGGGGGGTCAGCCCCAGCATTTT.

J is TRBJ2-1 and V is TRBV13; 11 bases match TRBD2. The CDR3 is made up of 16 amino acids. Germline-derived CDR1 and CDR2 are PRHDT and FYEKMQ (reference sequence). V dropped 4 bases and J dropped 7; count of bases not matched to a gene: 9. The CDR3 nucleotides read TGTGCCAGCAGCTACTATAGCGGGAGGGCCCGGAATGAGCAGTTCTTC. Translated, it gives CASSYYSGRARNEQFF. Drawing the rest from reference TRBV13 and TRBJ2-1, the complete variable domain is AAGVIQSPRHLIKEKRETATLKCYPIPRHDTVYWYQQGPGQDPQFLISFYEKMQSDKGSIPDRFSAQQFSDYHSELNMSSLELGDSALYFCASSYYSGRARNEQFFGPGTRLTVL.

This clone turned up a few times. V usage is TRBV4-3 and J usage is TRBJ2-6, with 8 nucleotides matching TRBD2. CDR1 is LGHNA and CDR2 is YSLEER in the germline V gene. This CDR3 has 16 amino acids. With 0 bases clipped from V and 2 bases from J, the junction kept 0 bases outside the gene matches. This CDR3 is CASSQDGGAGANVLTF. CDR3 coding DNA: TGCGCCAGCAGCCAAGACGGGGGGGCTGGGGCCAACGTCCTGACTTTC.

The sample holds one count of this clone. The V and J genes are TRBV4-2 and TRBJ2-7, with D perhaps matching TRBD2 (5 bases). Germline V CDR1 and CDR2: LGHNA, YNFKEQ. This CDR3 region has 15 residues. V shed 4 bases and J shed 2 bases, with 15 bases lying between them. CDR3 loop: CASSPNAGVPYEQYF. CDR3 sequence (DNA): TGTGCCAGCAGCCCAAACGCCGGGGTCCCCTACGAGCAGTACTTC.

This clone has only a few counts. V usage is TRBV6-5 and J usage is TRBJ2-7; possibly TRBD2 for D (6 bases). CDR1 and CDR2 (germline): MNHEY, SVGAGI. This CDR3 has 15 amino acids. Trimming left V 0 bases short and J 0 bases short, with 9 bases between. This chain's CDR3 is CASSYSGRSSYEQYF. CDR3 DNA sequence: TGTGCCAGCAGTTACTCGGGGAGGAGCTCCTACGAGCAGTACTTC.

The CDR3 protein is CASSLGGFNSPLHF. DNA of the CDR3: TGCGCCAGCAGTCTAGGCGGGTTTAATTCACCCCTCCACTTT. The chain links TRBV5-1 to TRBJ1-6; D is uncertain. This CDR3 contains 14 residues. V was pared by 5 bases and J by 6 bases, with 12 bases between. Germline V gene sequence: CDR1 SGHRS, CDR2 YFSETQ.